This T cell receptor beta chain is from a study of blood T cells in healthy people across ages. Sample-barcoded 5' priming and a J-beta primer mix drove a second PCR of roughly 7 to 11 cycles. TCRdb analysed the 5' RACE reads with MiXCR anew, one entry per CDR3 protein. Among more than 650,000 distinct CDR3 sequences listed, around 25% were seen once. CDR1 is SGDLS, CDR2 YYNGEE, per germline. CDR3 length equals 14 residues. The V gene lost 0 bases and the J gene lost 8 bases, with 12 bases spanning the gap. These same data were also listed under a study on T cells of mothers and their children.

Sequencing was carried out using blood. This receptor was taken from a boy aged 5 to 17 in good health. V gene TRBV9 combines with J gene TRBJ2-1; TRBD2 is a possible D gene (6 bases). The CDR3 loop is CASSVGGWGDEQFF. The CDR3 DNA reads TGTGCCAGCAGCGTAGGCGGGTGGGGGGATGAGCAGTTCTTC.